This T cell receptor beta chain was profiled in a study of cytomegalovirus exposure and HLA in healthy donors. Deletions cut 6 bases from V and 6 bases from J, with 17 bases between. Looked up from germline, CDR1 is MNHEY and CDR2 is SVGAGI. This CDR3 has 15 amino acids. Amplification used 60 Vbeta primers and 13 Jbeta primers. Only in-frame clones appear in the TCRdb table, and some are missing; sequencing was by immunoSEQ multiplex PCR. Of under 200,000 clones in the sample, approximately 82% were seen once. This receptor was identified in a male donor in good health and CMV-seronegative. This chain joins TRBV6-5 and TRBJ2-2; D might be TRBD1 (6 bases). Sequencing input: PBMCs. The CDR3 reads CASRKITGWAGELFF. Written as DNA, the CDR3 is TGTGCCAGCAGAAAGATCACAGGGTGGGCCGGGGAGCTGTTTTTT.